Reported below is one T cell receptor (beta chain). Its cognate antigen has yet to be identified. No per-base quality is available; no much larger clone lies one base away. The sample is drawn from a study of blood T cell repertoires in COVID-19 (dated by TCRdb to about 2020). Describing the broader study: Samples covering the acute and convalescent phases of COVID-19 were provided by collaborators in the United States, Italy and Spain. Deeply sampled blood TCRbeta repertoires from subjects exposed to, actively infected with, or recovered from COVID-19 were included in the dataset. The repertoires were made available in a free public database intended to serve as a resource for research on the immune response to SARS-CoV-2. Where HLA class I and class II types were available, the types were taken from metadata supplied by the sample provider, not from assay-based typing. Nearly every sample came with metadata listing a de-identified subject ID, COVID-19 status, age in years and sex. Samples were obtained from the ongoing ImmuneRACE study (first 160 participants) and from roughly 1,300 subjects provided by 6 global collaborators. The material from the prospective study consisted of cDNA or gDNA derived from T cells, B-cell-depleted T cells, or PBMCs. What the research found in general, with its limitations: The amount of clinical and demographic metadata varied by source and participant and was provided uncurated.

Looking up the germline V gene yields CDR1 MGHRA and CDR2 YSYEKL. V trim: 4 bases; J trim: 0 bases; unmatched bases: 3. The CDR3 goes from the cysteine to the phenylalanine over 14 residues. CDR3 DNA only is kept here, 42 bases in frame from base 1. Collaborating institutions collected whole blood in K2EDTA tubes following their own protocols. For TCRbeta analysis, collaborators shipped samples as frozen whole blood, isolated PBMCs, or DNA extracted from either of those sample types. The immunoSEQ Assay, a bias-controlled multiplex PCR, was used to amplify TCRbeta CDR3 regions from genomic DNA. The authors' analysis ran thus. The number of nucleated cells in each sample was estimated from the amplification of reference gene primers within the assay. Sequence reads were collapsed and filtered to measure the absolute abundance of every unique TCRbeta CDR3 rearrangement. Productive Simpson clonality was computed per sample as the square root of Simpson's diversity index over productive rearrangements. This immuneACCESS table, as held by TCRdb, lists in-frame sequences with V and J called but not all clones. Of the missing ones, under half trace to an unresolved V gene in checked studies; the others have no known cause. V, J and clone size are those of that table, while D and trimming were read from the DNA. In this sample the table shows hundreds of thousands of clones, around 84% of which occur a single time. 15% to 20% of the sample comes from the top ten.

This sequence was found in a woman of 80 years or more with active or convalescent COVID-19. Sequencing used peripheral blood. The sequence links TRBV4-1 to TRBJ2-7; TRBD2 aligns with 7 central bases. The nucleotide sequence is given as TGCGCCAGCAGCCCAGGACTAGGCTCCTACGAGCAGTACTTC. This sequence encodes CASSPGLGSYEQYF.